The clone carrying this T cell receptor beta chain was detected many times. These data are taken from a study of spatial heterogeneity in lung cancer. Time point given: sample taken at primary tumor resection. Material for sequencing was whole RNA from tumor, nontumor lung or frozen PBMC, left unsorted. One entry per CDR3 protein, called by TCRdb with MiXCR from the 5' RACE reads. The sample yields more than 65,000 distinct CDR3 sequences, over 9.5% seen once. Germline CDR1 reads MDHEN; CDR2 reads SYDVKM. Trimming took off 6 bases at V and 2 bases at J, with 10 bases between the two ends. The CDR3 runs to 13 residues.

The sequence was obtained from a male donor with early-stage non-small cell lung cancer. The chain combines TRBV28 with TRBJ1-2, with a weak D call TRBD1 (6 bases). The sequences come from PBMCs, collected at surgery. The CDR3 nucleotides read TGTGCCAGCAGACTCGACAGGAACTATGGCTACACCTTC. This translates into CASRLDRNYGYTF.